This record looks at one T cell receptor (beta chain) sequence and its context. Its cognate antigen is unknown. Sequencing was performed with immunoSEQ multiplex PCR; in TCRdb, only in-frame clones are kept and a portion is missing. The sample carries 150,000 to 200,000 clones, about 91% recorded once. This sample was taken from a study of T cell responses to AZD1222 COVID-19 vaccine. Points from the study as a whole: Spike-wide vaccine-associated CD4 TCRs dominated at 160-218 and 743-854. Scientists sampled the repertoires only once the peak T cell response had passed.

V was pared by 6 bases and J by 5 bases, with 19 bases between. CDR3 size: 15 residues. Per the germline V gene, CDR1 is LNHDA and CDR2 is SQIVND (reference sequence). The specimen was peripheral blood, collected 28 days after the second AZD1222 dose. The rearrangement links TRBV19 to TRBJ2-5; either TRBD1 or TRBD2 may supply D (5 bases each). The TCR originated in an adult who received the AZD1222 COVID-19 vaccine. CDR3: CASRPGPGSWETQYF. CDR3 nucleotide sequence: TGTGCCAGTAGACCGGGCCCAGGGAGCTGGGAGACCCAGTACTTC.